The present T cell receptor (beta chain) was sequenced within a study of T cell responses to AZD1222 COVID-19 vaccine. Study context: Second doses at about 4 or about 12 weeks were pooled. Findings and limits, study-wide: Only a handful of AZD1222 recipients were seropositive at baseline. Repertoire sampling occurred only after the peak T cell response. Among the donors, most were white British and more were female, and clonal diversity was possibly underestimated.

The CDR3 is made up of 16 amino acids. The germline gives CDR1 SGHTA, CDR2 FQGTGA. For this clone: No antigen is known for it. An end of the junction differs from the germline gene, which may be a read error.

Assay used: immunoSEQ multiplex PCR; TCRdb lists only in-frame clones, some missing. The sample consists of about 120,000 clones, roughly nine tenths of them appearing once. This receptor was identified in an adult in good health. The specimen comprised peripheral blood, sampled on day 0 of AZD1222 vaccination. This chain joins TRBV7-3 and TRBJ2-6; the D is unclear. The CDR3 DNA sequence: TGTGCCAACAGCTCGGACGGCTTAAGTGGGGCCAACGTCCTGACTTTC. Its translation is CANSSDGLSGANVLTF. The full variable domain, in which reference TRBV7-3 and TRBJ2-6 provide the parts outside the CDR3, is GAGVSQTPSNKVTEKGKYVELRCDPISGHTALYWYRQSLGQGPEFLIYFQGTGAADDSGLPNDRFFAVRPEGSVSTLKIQRTERGDSAVYLCANSSDGLSGANVLTFGAGSRLTVL.